The sequence of this T cell receptor (beta chain) was determined in a study of cytomegalovirus exposure and HLA in healthy donors. Note on this clone: No antigen is known for it.

The PCR made use of 60 Vbeta and 13 Jbeta primers. Sequencing was performed with immunoSEQ multiplex PCR; in TCRdb, only in-frame clones are kept and a portion is missing. The profile shows a few hundred thousand clones, approximately 81% of them singletons. Germline CDR1 reads SGHRS; CDR2 reads YFSETQ. Trimming shortened V by 4 bases and J by 5 bases, and 9 bases separated the two germline ends. The CDR3 has 13 residues. The study's findings and limits: Common viral pathogens (according to a later analysis) appeared linked to several of the most significant clusters. Most likely, a cluster of highly shared sequence variants arose as a sequencing artifact. There were reportedly fewer N-insertions in an Asian-associated ancestry cluster than the approximately 670-donor mean, in a later analysis.

The chain combines TRBV5-1 with TRBJ1-4, with D uncertain. Material for sequencing was PBMCs. This sequence originates from a woman aged 55-70 years in good health and CMV-seropositive. The CDR3 DNA sequence: TGCGCCAGCAGCATTGAACGGAATGAAAAACTGTTTTTT. The encoded protein is CASSIERNEKLFF. The entire variable domain, with the rest obtained from reference TRBV5-1 and TRBJ1-4, is as follows: KAGVTQTPRYLIKTRGQQVTLSCSPISGHRSVSWYQQTPGQGLQFLFEYFSETQRNKGNFPGRFSGRQFSNSRSEMNVSTLELGDSALYLCASSIERNEKLFFGSGTQLSVL.